This T cell receptor beta chain was sequenced for a study of shared clonotypes between healthy human individuals. Points on this clone: What it recognizes is unknown.

General study findings and limits: Naive CD4 clonotype sharing across several donors was approximately 5%. Having only a few donors restricted how much genetic and exposure-history diversity was captured. Clonotypes which were not shared had lower generation probabilities than clonotypes that all four donors shared. Memory subsets had estimated richness that was generally smaller than that of naive subsets.

This table comes from immunoSEQ multiplex PCR, and its TCRdb copy is limited to in-frame clones, with some not included. The sample yields about 800,000 clones, 90% to 98% seen once. The naive CD8 subset, CD45RO-negative cells positively selected for CCR7, excluded terminally differentiated effector memory CD45RA+ cells. The CDR3 consists of 14 residues. Germline loops: CDR1 SGDLS, CDR2 YYNGEE. The J segment lost 5 bases and the V segment lost 4 bases, leaving 9 bases of the junction unmatched. This chain links TRBV9 with TRBJ2-7; 7 bases are a match to TRBD1. Specimen: naive CD8+ T cells sorted from blood. The TCR comes from a man aged 25 to 45 in good health. The CDR3: CASSPRQGWDEQYF. The CDR3 nucleotides read TGTGCCAGCAGCCCCCGACAGGGATGGGACGAGCAGTACTTC.